What follows are 14 T cell receptor beta chains derived from one specimen sequenced in a study of blood T cell repertoires in COVID-19. Sequencing was performed with immunoSEQ multiplex PCR; in TCRdb, only in-frame clones are kept and a portion is missing. The data contain 120,000 or so clones, roughly 90% of them singletons. Input material: peripheral blood. The receptors here all came from a man aged 50 to 60 with acute or convalescent COVID-19.

This sequence joins TRBV10-3 and TRBJ2-2, with 8 bases fitting TRBD1. The CDR3 runs to 16 residues. Germline V gives CDR1 ENHRY, CDR2 SYGVKD. Trimming at V came to 1 base and at J to 0 bases, leaving 1 base not matched to a gene. In DNA form, the CDR3 reads TGTGCCATCAGTGAGTTGACAGGGGCGAACACCGGGGAGCTGTTTTTT. It yields the protein CAISELTGANTGELFF.

The chain employs TRBV10-3 and TRBJ1-2; 9 positions agree with TRBD1. The germline V gene has CDR1 ENHRY and CDR2 SYGVKD. This CDR3 is built from 16 residues. Unmatched junction bases numbered 16, after V lost 6 bases and J lost 8 bases. CDR3 sequence reads: CAISQLTRTGVLGYTF. DNA of the CDR3: TGTGCCATCAGCCAATTAACCCGGACAGGGGTATTAGGCTACACCTTC.

The chain carries TRBV4-1 and TRBJ2-7, with TRBD1 identical over 9 bases. The germline CDR1 and CDR2 sequences are MGHRA and YSYEKL. V shed 2 bases and J 3 bases; nucleotides not matched to a gene: 2. The CDR3 extends over 14 amino acids. This CDR3 is CASSQTGGNYEQYF. The CDR3 DNA reads TGCGCCAGCAGCCAAACAGGGGGCAACTACGAGCAGTACTTC.

The J gene is TRBJ2-7, the V gene TRBV6-5, with D possibly TRBD2 on 6 matching bases. CDR1 MNHEY and CDR2 SVGAGI come from the germline V gene. V shed 4 bases and J shed 7 bases, with 8 bases lying between them. The CDR3 runs 11 residues. The DNA for the CDR3 is TGTGCCAGCAGTTTAGCGGAAGAGCAGTACTTC. This encodes CASSLAEEQYF.

CDR3 nucleotide sequence: TGTGCCAGCAGTCGTCCTAGCGGTCTCACCGGGGAGCTGTTTTTT. Translation gives CASSRPSGLTGELFF. The chain joins TRBV6-6 to TRBJ2-2; 7 nucleotides align to TRBD2. The CDR3 loop spans 15 amino acids. V lost 5 bases and J lost 4; bases outside the gene matches: 7. Looked up from germline, CDR1 is MNHNY and CDR2 is SVGAGI (reference sequence).

This chain joins TRBV7-2 and TRBJ1-1; 8 nucleotides match TRBD1. The germline V gene has CDR1 SGHTA and CDR2 FQGNSA. This CDR3 is 17 amino acids long. The V segment lost 1 base and the J segment 0 bases; nucleotides outside the gene matches: 7. The CDR3 DNA reads TGTGCCAGCAGCTTAGGCAGGGGGCTCCCGATGAACACTGAAGCTTTCTTT. Translated: CASSLGRGLPMNTEAFF.

The gene calls are TRBV6-5 and TRBJ2-2; 7 bases are a match to TRBD2. V shed 6 bases and J 3 bases; nucleotides not matched to a gene: 4. The CDR3 totals 14 residues. Germline-derived CDR1 and CDR2 are MNHEY and SVGAGI. CDR3 sequence: CASRRESDTGELFF. The CDR3 DNA follows: TGTGCCAGCAGGCGGGAGTCGGACACCGGGGAGCTGTTTTTT.

V usage is TRBV15 and J usage is TRBJ2-6; D is unclear. V lost 0 bases and J 0 bases, leaving 6 bases between the germline ends. CDR1 and CDR2 (germline): LNHNV, YYDKDF (reference sequence). The CDR3 sequence is 16 residues long. CDR3 region: CATSRDLFSGANVLTF. The CDR3 coding sequence is TGTGCCACCAGCAGAGATCTGTTCTCTGGGGCCAACGTCCTGACTTTC.

The chain joins TRBV21-1 to TRBJ2-7; TRBD1, the table's D call, lacks a check against the DNA. TRBV21-1 is annotated as a pseudogene. The CDR3 contains 13 residues. The chain's CDR3 is CASSKVDRYEQYF. The DNA for the CDR3 is TGTGCCAGCAGCAAAGTAGACAGATACGAGCAGTACTTC.

The rearrangement uses TRBV6-5 and TRBJ2-7; D call uncertain. V dropped 2 bases and J dropped 3 bases, with 17 bases sitting between them. Germline-derived CDR1 and CDR2 are MNHEY and SVGAGI. The CDR3 length is 16 residues. In nucleotides, the CDR3 is TGTGCCAGCAGTTACGTAGGCGTAGCTGAAGGCTACGAGCAGTACTTC. Encoded protein: CASSYVGVAEGYEQYF.

This clone was recorded a few times. In nucleotides, the CDR3 is TGTGCCAGCAGCGTAGTTCAGGGGGGCACTGAAGCTTTCTTT. Protein product: CASSVVQGGTEAFF. V usage is TRBV9 and J usage is TRBJ1-1; 7 positions match TRBD1. CDR1 and CDR2 from the germline V gene are SGDLS and YYNGEE. This CDR3 region has 14 residues. V gave up 0 bases and J gave up 4 bases; unmatched junction bases: 3. Based on the CDR3 plus reference TRBV9 and TRBJ1-1, the full variable domain is DSGVTQTPKHLITATGQRVTLRCSPRSGDLSVYWYQQSLDQGLQFLIQYYNGEERAKGNILERFSAQQFPDLHSELNLSSLELGDSALYFCASSVVQGGTEAFFGQGTRLTVV.

This chain uses TRBV10-3 with TRBJ1-5; 8 nucleotides match TRBD1. Germline V gene data show CDR1 as ENHRY and CDR2 as SYGVKD. V shed 2 bases and J 4 bases; nucleotides not matched to a gene: 10. This CDR3 comprises 17 residues. CDR3 bases: TGTGCCATCAGTGAGCCAACCGGGACAGGCGGTAATCAGCCCCAGCATTTT. This gives the protein CAISEPTGTGGNQPQHF.

This rearrangement joins TRBV27 to TRBJ2-1; D might be TRBD1 (5 bases). Germline assignment: CDR1 MNHEY and CDR2 SMNVEV (reference sequence). Deletions cut 7 bases from V and 8 bases from J, with 12 bases between. This CDR3 contains 12 residues. In DNA, the CDR3 is TGTGCCAGCAAAAATAGGGGCGATGAGCAGTTCTTC. Residues: CASKNRGDEQFF.

The V gene is TRBV5-1, the J gene TRBJ2-7; 12 bases align to TRBD2. CDR3 size: 16 residues. The germline V gene has CDR1 SGHRS and CDR2 YFSETQ. The trim removed 4 bases at V and 0 bases at J, leaving 5 bases unmatched. The CDR3 region is CASSPGLAGLSYEQYF. The CDR3 region has the DNA TGCGCCAGCAGCCCGGGACTAGCGGGCCTCTCCTACGAGCAGTACTTC.